This TCR beta chain was captured in a study of CD4 T cells in relation to SARS-CoV-2 and coronaviruses. Points on this clone: What it recognizes is unknown.

The assay was immunoSEQ multiplex PCR, and TCRdb's table has in-frame clones only and misses some. The sample yields over 35,000 clones, under 80% seen once. The sample taken for sequencing was memory CD4+ T cells from PBMCs, cultured in vitro. The sequence was collected from an adult with COVID-19.

The CDR3 loop reads CASSLAPVTDTQYF. CDR3 sequence (DNA): TGTGCCAGCAGCTTAGCGCCAGTCACAGATACGCAGTATTTT. J is TRBJ2-3 and V is TRBV7-6, with no clear D. Per germline, CDR1 SGHVS and CDR2 FNYEAQ. There are 14 residues in the CDR3. V was clipped by 0 bases and J by 2 bases, with 6 bases between them. The full variable domain, completed using reference TRBV7-6 and TRBJ2-3, is GAGVSQSPRYKVTKRGQDVALRCDPISGHVSLYWYRQALGQGPEFLTYFNYEAQQDKSGLPNDRFSAERPEGSISTLTIQRTEQRDSAMYRCASSLAPVTDTQYFGPGTRLTVL.